A single sample is the source of the 28 T cell receptor beta chains below, sequenced in a study of T-cell memory formation after mild COVID-19. Via MiXCR, TCRdb re-called the 5' RACE reads, giving one row per CDR3 protein. The sample has about 12,000 distinct CDR3 sequences; about 14% are singletons. Sequenced input: PBMCs or a T cell subset sorted from them (not recorded which). The receptors were sampled from a man younger than 35 who had mild COVID-19 (a few samples of this study predate the infection). Cell type and time point are not known.

The V and J genes are TRBV7-2 and TRBJ2-7; a possible D gene is TRBD2 (5 bases). This CDR3 region has 17 residues. The V end was cut by 4 bases, the J end by 1 base, with 20 bases between. Germline V gives CDR1 SGHTA, CDR2 FQGNSA. The DNA for the CDR3 is TGTGCCAGCAGCTCCCAAACTAGGACTGCGAGATCCTACGAGCAGTACTTC. It encodes CASSSQTRTARSYEQYF.

This clonotype appeared many times. The V call is TRBV15, the J call TRBJ2-7, with D perhaps TRBD1 (6 bases). V lost 5 bases and J 7 bases, leaving 18 bases between the germline ends. Looked up from germline, CDR1 is LNHNV and CDR2 is YYDKDF (reference sequence). This CDR3 comprises 14 residues. The CDR3 loop is CATSETGAPGEQYV. CDR3 coding DNA: TGTGCCACCAGCGAGACAGGTGCCCCGGGGGAGCAGTACGTC.

This clonotype was seen repeatedly, ten times or more. The chain employs TRBV7-9 and TRBJ2-4; the match to TRBD2 covers 8 bases. Germline V gives CDR1 SEHNR, CDR2 FQNEAQ (reference sequence). V lost 5 bases, J lost 9 bases, and 6 bases stayed unmatched. There are 13 residues in the CDR3. This CDR3 reads CASSADGRGIQYF. For the CDR3, the DNA is TGTGCCAGCAGCGCAGACGGGAGGGGCATTCAGTACTTC.

This clonotype was seen many times. The V call is TRBV7-2, the J call TRBJ1-2; 8 bases map to TRBD1. V lost 2 bases and J lost 2; bases outside the gene matches: 4. The CDR3 is 15 amino acids. The germline V gene has CDR1 SGHTA and CDR2 FQGNSA. DNA of the CDR3: TGTGCCAGCAGCTTACAGGGGGCCGGGAACTATGGCTACACCTTC. This codes for CASSLQGAGNYGYTF.

The sample holds many counts of this clonotype. The V call is TRBV15, the J call TRBJ2-2; tentative D call: TRBD2 (6 bases). V was shortened by 3 bases and J by 1 base, with 18 bases between the two germline ends. The germline V gene encodes CDR1 LNHNV and CDR2 YYDKDF (reference sequence). The CDR3 runs to 18 residues. The CDR3 region has the DNA TGTGCCACCAGCAGCCCCCCGTGGGATAGCGGGAACACCGGGGAGCTGTTTTTT. It is translated as CATSSPPWDSGNTGELFF.

This clonotype was detected ten times or more. The gene calls are TRBV7-8 and TRBJ2-1; possibly TRBD1 for D (6 bases). V was cut by 5 bases and J by 5 bases, with 19 bases left in between. Germline CDR1 SGHVS, CDR2 FQNEAQ. The CDR3 has 16 residues. The CDR3 protein is CASSPGFGDKNNEQFF. In DNA, the CDR3 is TGTGCCAGCAGCCCGGGGTTTGGGGACAAGAACAATGAGCAGTTCTTC.

This clonotype was detected a few times. The genes are TRBV12-3 or TRBV12-4 and TRBJ1-1; tentative D call: TRBD1 (5 bases). The CDR3 sequence is 15 residues long. V shed 6 bases and J shed 4 bases, with 18 bases lying between them. CDR3 nucleotides: TGTGCCAGCAGCTACCTACGGGCGGGGGGCACTGAAGCTTTCTTT. Amino acid sequence: CASSYLRAGGTEAFF.

Many counts were recorded for this clonotype. The chain employs TRBV7-8 and TRBJ2-6; D is possibly TRBD2 (5 bases). V was clipped by 6 bases and J by 3 bases, with 21 bases between them. Germline values: CDR1 SGHVS, CDR2 FQNEAQ. The CDR3 totals 18 residues. The CDR3 coding sequence is TGTGCCAGCAGGTTCCCCAGTTCGGGGTTGATTGGGGCCAACGTCCTGACTTTC. Translation gives CASRFPSSGLIGANVLTF.

This clonotype came up many times. The rearrangement joins TRBV20-1 to TRBJ2-7; 8 nucleotides line up with TRBD2. CDR3 length: 13 residues. Looked up from germline, CDR1 is DFQATT and CDR2 is SNEGSKA (reference sequence). J lost 3 bases, V lost 4 bases, and 5 bases had no gene match. The CDR3 sequence is CSANGGAGYEQYF. In DNA, the CDR3 is TGCAGTGCTAACGGGGGGGCCGGCTACGAGCAGTACTTC.

This clonotype was seen ten or more times. The chain links TRBV20-1 to TRBJ1-2; D not certain. Per the germline V gene, CDR1 is DFQATT and CDR2 is SNEGSKA (reference sequence). Trimming cost V 6 bases and J 8 bases, with 22 bases left between them. The CDR3 has 14 residues. CDR3 coding DNA: TGCAGTGCGGCGGAGCTGGACCGAAGGTCAGGCTACACCTTC. Translated, it gives CSAAELDRRSGYTF.

The gene calls are TRBV12-3 or TRBV12-4 and TRBJ2-7, with D perhaps TRBD1 or TRBD2 (6 bases each). Trimming shortened V by 4 bases and J by 2 bases, and 9 bases separated the two germline ends. This CDR3 comprises 13 residues. CDR3 region: CASSYREAYEQYV. The CDR3, as DNA: TGTGCCAGCAGTTACAGGGAGGCCTACGAGCAGTACGTC.

This clonotype appeared a few times. The chain links TRBV12-3 or TRBV12-4 to TRBJ2-5; the D gene is possibly TRBD2 (6 bases). The CDR3 consists of 15 residues. Trimming removed 6 bases at V and 1 base at J, with 15 bases between. The CDR3 sequence is CASRGAGGFQETQYF. As DNA, the CDR3 is TGTGCCAGCAGAGGAGCTGGGGGGTTCCAAGAGACCCAGTACTTC.

This clonotype was seen ten or more times. This rearrangement joins TRBV2 to TRBJ2-1; 7 nucleotides line up with TRBD1. The CDR3 has 15 residues. The junction had 3 bases not matched to a gene; V was cut back by 3 bases and J by 1 base. Per germline, CDR1 SNHLY and CDR2 FYNNEI. CDR3 protein: CASSDRGLSYNEQFF. The DNA for the CDR3 is TGTGCCAGCAGTGACAGGGGGTTGTCCTACAATGAGCAGTTCTTC.

The chain is built from TRBV12-3 or TRBV12-4 and TRBJ1-2; weak D call: TRBD1 (5 bases). V was trimmed by 8 bases and J by 8 bases, leaving 12 bases between them. The CDR3 extends over 11 amino acids. The CDR3 sequence: CASLRGLGYTF. CDR3 coding DNA: TGTGCCAGCCTAAGGGGCTTAGGCTACACCTTC.

This clonotype showed up many times. The V call is TRBV7-9, the J call TRBJ1-3; D is ambiguous. The germline V gene encodes CDR1 SEHNR and CDR2 FQNEAQ (reference sequence). The ends were cut back, 6 bases at V and 3 bases at J, with 12 bases in the middle. The CDR3 consists of 14 residues. The chain's CDR3 is CASRNEYLGNTIYF. CDR3 coding DNA: TGTGCCAGCAGAAATGAATATCTTGGAAACACCATATATTTT. Supplemented by reference TRBV7-9 and TRBJ1-3, the full variable domain reads DTGVSQNPRHKITKRGQNVTFRCDPISEHNRLYWYRQTLGQGPEFLTYFQNEAQLEKSRLLSDRFSAERPKGSFSTLEIQRTEQGDSAMYLCASRNEYLGNTIYFGEGSWLTVV.

This clonotype appeared many times. The germline gene is not matched at one end of the junction; a read error may be the cause. The chain recombines TRBV7-7 with TRBJ2-2; 8 bases agree with TRBD2. From germline, CDR1 is SSHAT and CDR2 FNYEAQ (reference sequence). The CDR3 is 16 residues long. CDR3 loop: CASSLAGSENTGELFF. CDR3 in DNA: TGTGCTAGCAGCTTAGCGGGGTCAGAGAACACCGGGGAGCTGTTTTTT.

At least ten counts were recorded for this clonotype. This rearrangement joins TRBV2 to TRBJ2-2, with D tentatively TRBD1 (6 bases). The V gene lost 3 bases and the J gene lost 5 bases, with 13 bases spanning the gap. The CDR3 sequence is 15 residues long. The V gene's germline CDR1 is SNHLY and CDR2 FYNNEI. CDR3 protein: CASSDPRGWTGELFF. As DNA, the CDR3 is TGTGCCAGCAGTGATCCCAGGGGTTGGACCGGGGAGCTGTTTTTT.

The gene calls are TRBV5-4 and TRBJ2-1; 8 nucleotides match TRBD1. The CDR3 totals 15 residues. The V gene end was trimmed by 2 bases and the J gene end by 4 bases; junction bases not matched to a gene: 5. Germline loops: CDR1 SGHNT, CDR2 YYREEE (reference sequence). The chain's CDR3 is CASSFRDRGYNEQFF. For the CDR3, the DNA is TGTGCCAGCAGCTTCCGTGACAGGGGTTACAATGAGCAGTTCTTC.

This chain connects TRBV6-5 to TRBJ1-2; D is unresolved. This CDR3 has 15 amino acids. The germline gives CDR1 MNHEY, CDR2 SVGAGI. V was clipped by 0 bases and J by 4 bases, with 12 bases between them. In DNA, the CDR3 is TGTGCCAGCAGTTACTCGATATCCGGGGTCTATGGCTACACCTTC. Residues: CASSYSISGVYGYTF.

This clonotype was recorded many times. CDR3 protein: CASSIGASNQPQHF. The DNA for the CDR3 is TGTGCCAGCAGTATCGGGGCTAGCAATCAGCCCCAGCATTTT. The chain couples TRBV27 to TRBJ1-5, with D possibly being TRBD1 (5 bases). Per the germline V gene, CDR1 is MNHEY and CDR2 is SMNVEV (reference sequence). The CDR3 sequence is 14 residues long. Trimming took off 5 bases at V and 0 bases at J, with 8 bases between the two ends.

This clonotype was recorded at least ten times. CDR3 sequence reads: CASSLPGDGYTF. CDR3 DNA sequence: TGTGCCAGCAGTTTACCCGGGGATGGCTACACCTTC. The V gene is TRBV12-3 or TRBV12-4, the J gene TRBJ1-2; no definite D call. The CDR3 sequence is 12 residues long. The V end was cut by 2 bases, the J end by 6 bases, with 7 bases between.

The gene calls are TRBV4-2 and TRBJ2-5; a possible D gene is TRBD2 (6 bases). The CDR3 contains 16 residues. The V gene's germline CDR1 is LGHNA and CDR2 YNFKEQ. The V gene lost 2 bases and the J gene lost 4 bases, with 17 bases spanning the gap. CDR3 protein: CASSQSTGGGGETQYF. The CDR3 coding sequence is TGTGCCAGCAGCCAATCGACGGGTGGGGGAGGAGAGACCCAGTACTTC.

This clonotype came up a few times. J is TRBJ2-3 and V is TRBV11-2, with 10 bases identical to TRBD2. Germline V gene lookup returns CDR1 SGHAT and CDR2 FQNNGV. This CDR3 comprises 15 residues. Unmatched junction bases numbered 6, after V lost 5 bases and J lost 4 bases. CDR3 bases: TGTGCCAGCAGCACCCGGACTAGCGGCCCAGATACGCAGTATTTT. Translated, it gives CASSTRTSGPDTQYF.

This clonotype was seen at least ten times. V is TRBV7-9 and J is TRBJ1-2; TRBD1 is a possible D gene (5 bases). Germline values: CDR1 SEHNR, CDR2 FQNEAQ (reference sequence). With 6 bases removed from V and 8 bases from J, the gap between germline ends came to 16 bases. The CDR3 sequence is 13 residues long. CDR3 region: CASRPEGEGGYTF. Written as DNA, the CDR3 is TGTGCCAGCAGGCCCGAAGGGGAAGGAGGCTACACCTTC. Full variable domain (remainder filled in from reference TRBV7-9 and TRBJ1-2): DTGVSQNPRHKITKRGQNVTFRCDPISEHNRLYWYRQTLGQGPEFLTYFQNEAQLEKSRLLSDRFSAERPKGSFSTLEIQRTEQGDSAMYLCASRPEGEGGYTFGSGTRLTVV.

This clonotype appeared a single time. The genes are TRBV27 and TRBJ2-7; TRBD2 aligns across 7 bases. Trimming took 1 base from V and 5 from J; bases not matched to a gene: 2. The germline V gene encodes CDR1 MNHEY and CDR2 SMNVEV (reference sequence). This CDR3 spans 13 amino acids. The CDR3 DNA is TGTGCCAGCAGTTTATATGGACTAGACGAGCAGTACTTC. This codes for CASSLYGLDEQYF.

Only a few counts were recorded for this clonotype. The chain recombines TRBV21-1 with TRBJ1-5. TRBV21-1 is a listed pseudogene. The CDR3 spans 16 residues. The CDR3 DNA follows: TGTGCCAGCAGCAAAGCCACCACAATGCGCAATCAGCCCCAGCATTTT. It specifies CASSKATTMRNQPQHF.

This chain connects TRBV4-1 to TRBJ1-4; D is undetermined. Germline V gene sequence: CDR1 MGHRA, CDR2 YSYEKL. The length of the CDR3 is 13 residues. Trimming stripped 6 bases from V and 7 bases from J, with 12 bases between. The CDR3 protein is CASSPAVSEKLFF. The DNA of the CDR3 is TGCGCCAGCAGTCCCGCAGTGAGTGAAAAACTGTTTTTT.

Ten or more counts support this clonotype. The V call is TRBV7-8, the J call TRBJ2-3; 7 bases match TRBD2. Losses at the gene ends were 3 bases for V and 1 base for J; bases not matched to a gene: 13. The CDR3 runs to 18 residues. Germline CDR1 is SGHVS and CDR2 is FQNEAQ. The CDR3 spells CASSFPWSLADRTDTQYF. In DNA form, the CDR3 reads TGTGCCAGCAGCTTTCCCTGGTCCCTAGCGGATCGCACAGATACGCAGTATTTT. Combining the CDR3 with reference TRBV7-8 and TRBJ2-3 gives the whole variable domain GAGVSQSPRYKVAKRGQDVALRCDPISGHVSLFWYQQALGQGPEFLTYFQNEAQLDKSGLPSDRFFAERPEGSVSTLKIQRTQQEDSAVYLCASSFPWSLADRTDTQYFGPGTRLTVL.